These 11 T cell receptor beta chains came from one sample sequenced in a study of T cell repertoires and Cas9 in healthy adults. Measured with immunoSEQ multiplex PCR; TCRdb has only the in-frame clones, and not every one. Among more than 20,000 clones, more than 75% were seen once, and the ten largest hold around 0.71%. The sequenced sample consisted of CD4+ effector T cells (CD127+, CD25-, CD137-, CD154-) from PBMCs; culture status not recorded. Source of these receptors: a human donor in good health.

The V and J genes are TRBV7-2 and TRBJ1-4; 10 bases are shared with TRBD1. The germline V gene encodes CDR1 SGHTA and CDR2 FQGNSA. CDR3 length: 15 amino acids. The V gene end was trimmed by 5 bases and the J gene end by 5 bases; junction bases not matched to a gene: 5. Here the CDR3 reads CASSTGTGENEKLFF. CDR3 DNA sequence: TGTGCCAGCAGCACCGGGACAGGGGAGAATGAAAAACTGTTTTTT.

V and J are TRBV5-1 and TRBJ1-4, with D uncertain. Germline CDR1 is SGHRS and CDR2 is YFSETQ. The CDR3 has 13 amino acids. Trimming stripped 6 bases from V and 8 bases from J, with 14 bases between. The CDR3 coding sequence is TGCGCCAGCACCCTGACCGTGGGCGAAAAACTGTTTTTT. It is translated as CASTLTVGEKLFF.

This chain's CDR3 is CATSRDAGGYEQYF. The CDR3 DNA is TGTGCCACCAGCAGAGATGCAGGGGGCTACGAGCAGTACTTC. This sequence joins TRBV15 and TRBJ2-7; 7 nucleotides align to TRBD1. Germline V gives CDR1 LNHNV, CDR2 YYDKDF (reference sequence). Trimming removed 0 bases from V and 3 bases from J; junction bases left unmatched: 2. The CDR3 loop spans 14 amino acids.

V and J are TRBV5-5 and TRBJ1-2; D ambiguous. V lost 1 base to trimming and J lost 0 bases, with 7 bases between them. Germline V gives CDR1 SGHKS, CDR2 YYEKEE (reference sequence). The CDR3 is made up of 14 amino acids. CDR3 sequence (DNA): TGTGCCAGCAGCTTGTGGCGGTCTAACTATGGCTACACCTTC. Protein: CASSLWRSNYGYTF.

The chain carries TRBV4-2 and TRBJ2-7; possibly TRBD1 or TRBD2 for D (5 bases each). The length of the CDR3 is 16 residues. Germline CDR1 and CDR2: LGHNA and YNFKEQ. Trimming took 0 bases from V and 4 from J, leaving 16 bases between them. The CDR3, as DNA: TGTGCCAGCAGCCAAGAGTTCCCGGGGCGGACTTACGAGCAGTACTTC. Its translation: CASSQEFPGRTYEQYF.

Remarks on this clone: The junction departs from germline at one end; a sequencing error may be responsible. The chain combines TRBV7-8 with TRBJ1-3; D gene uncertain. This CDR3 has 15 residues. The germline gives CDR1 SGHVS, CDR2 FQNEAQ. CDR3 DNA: TGTGCCAGCAGCTTAGTCGAAGCGTTTGGAGACACCATATATTTT. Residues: CASSLVEAFGDTIYF.

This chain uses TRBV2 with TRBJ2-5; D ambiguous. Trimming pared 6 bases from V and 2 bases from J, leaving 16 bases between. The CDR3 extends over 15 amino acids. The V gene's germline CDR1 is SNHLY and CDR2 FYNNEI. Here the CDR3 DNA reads TGTGCCAGCAGACGAGCTTCAATTACTCAAGAGACCCAGTACTTC. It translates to CASRRASITQETQYF.

The CDR3 DNA follows: TGTGCCAGTAAGGCAGGGGGCAGCACCGGGGAGCTGTTTTTT. It yields the protein CASKAGGSTGELFF. The gene calls are TRBV19 and TRBJ2-2, with 8 bases identical to TRBD1. The V and J ends lost 7 bases and 4 bases, in that order; junction bases with no gene match: 5. Germline V CDR1 and CDR2: LNHDA, SQIVND (reference sequence). The CDR3 loop spans 14 amino acids. Supplemented by reference TRBV19 and TRBJ2-2, the full variable domain reads DGGITQSPKYLFRKEGQNVTLSCEQNLNHDAMYWYRQDPGQGLRLIYYSQIVNDFQKGDIAEGYSVSREKKESFPLTVTSAQKNPTAFYLCASKAGGSTGELFFGEGSRLTVL.

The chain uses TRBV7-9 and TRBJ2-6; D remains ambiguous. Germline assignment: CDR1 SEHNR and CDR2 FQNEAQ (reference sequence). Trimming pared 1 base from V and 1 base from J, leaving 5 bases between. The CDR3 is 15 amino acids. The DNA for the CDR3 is TGTGCCAGCAGCTTAGGGGGTTCTGGGGCCAACGTCCTGACTTTC. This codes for CASSLGGSGANVLTF.

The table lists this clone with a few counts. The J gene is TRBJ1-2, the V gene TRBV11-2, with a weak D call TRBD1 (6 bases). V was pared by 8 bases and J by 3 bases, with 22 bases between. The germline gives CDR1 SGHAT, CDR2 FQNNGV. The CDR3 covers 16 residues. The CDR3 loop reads CASWGGEWGLDYGYTF. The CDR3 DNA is TGTGCCAGCTGGGGCGGGGAATGGGGGCTGGACTATGGCTACACCTTC.

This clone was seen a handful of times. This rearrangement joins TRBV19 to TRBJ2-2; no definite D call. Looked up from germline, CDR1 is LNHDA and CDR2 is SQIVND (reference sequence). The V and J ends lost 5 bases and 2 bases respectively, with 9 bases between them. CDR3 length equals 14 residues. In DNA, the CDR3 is TGTGCCAGTAGTGGCCCAGGAAACACCGGGGAGCTGTTTTTT. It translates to CASSGPGNTGELFF. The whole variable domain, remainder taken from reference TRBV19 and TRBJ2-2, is DGGITQSPKYLFRKEGQNVTLSCEQNLNHDAMYWYRQDPGQGLRLIYYSQIVNDFQKGDIAEGYSVSREKKESFPLTVTSAQKNPTAFYLCASSGPGNTGELFFGEGSRLTVL.